The sample holds a few counts of the clone carrying this T cell receptor beta chain. The data derive from a study of cytomegalovirus exposure and HLA in healthy donors. It was with 60 Vbeta and 13 Jbeta primers that the PCR ran. The repertoire was sequenced with immunoSEQ multiplex PCR; TCRdb's copy has only in-frame clones and lacks some. The data hold 150,000 to 200,000 clones, with about 65% observed a single time. CDR3 length: 16 residues. Trimming took off 0 bases at V and 10 bases at J, with 21 bases between the two ends. Germline CDR1 is MNHEY and CDR2 is SVGAGI. The sequencing input was PBMCs. The chain combines TRBV6-5 with TRBJ1-1; D uncertain. The TCR comes from a girl aged 10-17 years in good health and CMV-seronegative. DNA of the CDR3: TGTGCCAGCAGTTACTCTGGGGAGTATTGGGGATTAGGAGCTTTCTTT. Translation gives CASSYSGEYWGLGAFF.